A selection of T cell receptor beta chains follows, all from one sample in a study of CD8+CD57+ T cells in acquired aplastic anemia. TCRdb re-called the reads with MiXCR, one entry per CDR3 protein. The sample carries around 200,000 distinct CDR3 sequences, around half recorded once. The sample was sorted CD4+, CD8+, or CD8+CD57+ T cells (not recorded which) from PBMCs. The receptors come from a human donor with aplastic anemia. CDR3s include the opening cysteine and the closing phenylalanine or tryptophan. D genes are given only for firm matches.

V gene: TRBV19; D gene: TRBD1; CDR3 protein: CASSKGVGGVAYEQYF
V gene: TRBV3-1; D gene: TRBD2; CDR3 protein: CASSHRLAGEETQYF
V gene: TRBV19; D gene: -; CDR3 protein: CASSINRGRNEDTQYF
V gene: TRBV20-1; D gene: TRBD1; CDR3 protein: CSARGTGSEETQYF
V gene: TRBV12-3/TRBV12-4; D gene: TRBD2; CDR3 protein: CASSLVAGTPRELFF
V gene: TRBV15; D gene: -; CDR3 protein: CATSSGLGSYEQYF
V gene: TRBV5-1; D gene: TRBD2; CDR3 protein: CASSLAQRETNEQYF
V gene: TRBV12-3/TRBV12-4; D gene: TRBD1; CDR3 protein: CASSLGQGAGNQPQHF
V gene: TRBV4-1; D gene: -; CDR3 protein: CASSQDGRPGEPQHF
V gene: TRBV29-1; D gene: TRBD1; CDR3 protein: CSVLSGQGIYNEQFF
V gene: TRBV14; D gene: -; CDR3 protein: CASSRSGGATNEKLFF
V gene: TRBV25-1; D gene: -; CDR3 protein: CASRQGGGGVGYEQLF
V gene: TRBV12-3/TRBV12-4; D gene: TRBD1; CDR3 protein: CASSSYRDREWDTQYF
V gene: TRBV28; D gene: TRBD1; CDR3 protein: CASSSGTGSKNTEASF
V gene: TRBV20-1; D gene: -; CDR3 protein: CSGNTDRNTEAFF
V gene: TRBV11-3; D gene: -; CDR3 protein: CASSLAREQFF
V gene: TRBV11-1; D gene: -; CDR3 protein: CASSLVWTIAYNEQFF
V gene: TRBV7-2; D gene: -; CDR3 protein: CASSLGGQASTEAFF
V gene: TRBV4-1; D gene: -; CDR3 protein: CASSHEGGGQPQHF
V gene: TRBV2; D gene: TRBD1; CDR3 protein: CASEAGGRDTQYF
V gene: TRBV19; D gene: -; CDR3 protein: CASRPAQGGPYEQYF
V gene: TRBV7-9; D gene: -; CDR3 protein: CASTQREATIYF
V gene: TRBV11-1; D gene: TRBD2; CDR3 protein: CASTPSSSGGTGELFF
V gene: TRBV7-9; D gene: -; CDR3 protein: CASSFWDSGNTIYF
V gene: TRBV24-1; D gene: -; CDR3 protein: CATSEPTAPSADTQYF
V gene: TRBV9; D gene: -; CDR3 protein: CASSSHSGTEAFF
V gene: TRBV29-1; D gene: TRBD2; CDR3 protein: CSVAQREGGTDTQYF
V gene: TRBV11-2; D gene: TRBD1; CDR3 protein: CASSHVRDSYNEQFF
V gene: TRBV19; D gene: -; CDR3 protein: CASSSRVRRLSYEQYF
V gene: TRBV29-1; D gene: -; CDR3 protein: CSATGGGMDTEAFF
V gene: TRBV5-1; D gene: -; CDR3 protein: CASSLWDTGELFF
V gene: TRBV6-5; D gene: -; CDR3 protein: CASSYFTVWGLTEAFF
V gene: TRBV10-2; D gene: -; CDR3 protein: CASSEMADGNTIYF
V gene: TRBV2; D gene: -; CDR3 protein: CASTEVDGFRGYTF
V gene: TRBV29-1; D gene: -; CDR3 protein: CSVVGRNADTQYF
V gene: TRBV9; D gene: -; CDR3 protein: CASSPRSGQGYEQYF
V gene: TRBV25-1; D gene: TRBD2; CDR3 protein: CASSGLGLADLAEETQYF
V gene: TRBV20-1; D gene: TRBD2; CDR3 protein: CSAASGGGNEQFF
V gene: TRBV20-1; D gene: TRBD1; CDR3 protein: CSATRDRVSYEQYF
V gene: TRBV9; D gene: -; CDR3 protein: CASTPTDGGEKLFF
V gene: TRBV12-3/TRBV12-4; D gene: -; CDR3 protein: CASSSTTETYTGELFF
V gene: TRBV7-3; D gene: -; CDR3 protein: CASSNRYEGGEKLFF
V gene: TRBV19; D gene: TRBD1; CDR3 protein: CASSIFTGGGSPLHF
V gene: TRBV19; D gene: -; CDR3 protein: CASRMDRTYGYTF
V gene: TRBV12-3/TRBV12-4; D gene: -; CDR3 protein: CASSPGSSSYEQYF
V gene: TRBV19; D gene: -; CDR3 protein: CASSFAVGGTEAFF
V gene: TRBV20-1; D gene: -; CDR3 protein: CSARAQRDYGYTF
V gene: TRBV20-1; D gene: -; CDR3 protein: CSARDFLRGRIYEQYF
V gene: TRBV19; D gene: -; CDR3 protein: CASSITQADEKLFF
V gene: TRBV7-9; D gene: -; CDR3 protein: CASSPWPGTAEQYF
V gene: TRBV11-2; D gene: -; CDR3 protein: CASSLSFWELGEQYF
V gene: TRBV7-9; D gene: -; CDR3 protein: CAGHDSYSGNTIYF
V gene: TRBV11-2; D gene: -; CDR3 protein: CASSPRATGTPTKF
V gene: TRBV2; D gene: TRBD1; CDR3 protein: CASSLGTGINSPLHF
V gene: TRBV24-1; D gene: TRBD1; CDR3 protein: CATSDGTGIETQYF
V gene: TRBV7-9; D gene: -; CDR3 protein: CASSWSTETQYF
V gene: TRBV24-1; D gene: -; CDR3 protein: CATSDLQGKAFF
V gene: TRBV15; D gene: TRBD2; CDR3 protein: CATSGSGGWNTGELFF
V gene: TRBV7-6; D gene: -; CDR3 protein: CASSFLDLGLGNEQFF